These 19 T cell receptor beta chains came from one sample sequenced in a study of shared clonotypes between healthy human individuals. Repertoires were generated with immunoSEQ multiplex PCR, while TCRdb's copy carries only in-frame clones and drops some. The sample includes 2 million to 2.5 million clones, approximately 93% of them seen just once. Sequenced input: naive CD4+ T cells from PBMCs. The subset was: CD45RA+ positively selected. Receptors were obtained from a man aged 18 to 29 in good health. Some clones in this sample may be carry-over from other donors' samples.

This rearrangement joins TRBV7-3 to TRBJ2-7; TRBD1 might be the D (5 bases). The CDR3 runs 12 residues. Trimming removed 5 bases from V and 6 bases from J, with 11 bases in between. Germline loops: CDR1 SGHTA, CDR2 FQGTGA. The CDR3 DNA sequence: TGTGCCAGCAGCCAACGCCAGGGCGAGCAGTACTTC. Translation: CASSQRQGEQYF.

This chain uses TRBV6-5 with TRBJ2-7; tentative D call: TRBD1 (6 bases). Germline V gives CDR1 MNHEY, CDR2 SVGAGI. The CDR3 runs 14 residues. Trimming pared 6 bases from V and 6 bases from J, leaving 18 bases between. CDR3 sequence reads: CASRTGQTGPEQYF. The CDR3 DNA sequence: TGTGCCAGCAGAACCGGACAGACCGGGCCCGAGCAGTACTTC.

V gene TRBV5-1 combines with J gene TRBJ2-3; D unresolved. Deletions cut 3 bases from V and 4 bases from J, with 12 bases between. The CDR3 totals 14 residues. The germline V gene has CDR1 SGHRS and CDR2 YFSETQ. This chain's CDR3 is CASSSLTGADTQYF. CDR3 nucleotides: TGCGCCAGCAGCTCGTTAACTGGCGCAGATACGCAGTATTTT.

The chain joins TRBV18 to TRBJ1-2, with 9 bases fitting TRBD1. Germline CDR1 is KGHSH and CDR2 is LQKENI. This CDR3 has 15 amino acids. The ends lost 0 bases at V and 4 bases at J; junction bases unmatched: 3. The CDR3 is CASSPPGTGRYGYTF. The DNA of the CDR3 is TGTGCCAGCTCACCACCCGGGACAGGGCGCTATGGCTACACCTTC.

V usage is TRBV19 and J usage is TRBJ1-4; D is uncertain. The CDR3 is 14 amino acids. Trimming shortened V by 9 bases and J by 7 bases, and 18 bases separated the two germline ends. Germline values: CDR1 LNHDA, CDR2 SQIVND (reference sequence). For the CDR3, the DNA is TGTGCCAGCTCGACAAGGTCGTCGAGTGAAAAACTGTTTTTT. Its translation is CASSTRSSSEKLFF.

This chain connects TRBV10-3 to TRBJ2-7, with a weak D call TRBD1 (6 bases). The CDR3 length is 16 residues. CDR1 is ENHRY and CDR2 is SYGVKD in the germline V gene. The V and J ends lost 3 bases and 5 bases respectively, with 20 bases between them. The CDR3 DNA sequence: TGTGCCATCAGTGAACAGAGGGCAGGGGTTGTGGACGAGCAGTACTTC. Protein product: CAISEQRAGVVDEQYF.

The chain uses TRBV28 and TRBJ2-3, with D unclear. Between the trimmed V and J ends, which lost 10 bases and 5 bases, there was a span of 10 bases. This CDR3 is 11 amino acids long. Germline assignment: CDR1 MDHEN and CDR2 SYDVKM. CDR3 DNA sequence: TGTGCCATCGGACGAGAAGATACGCAGTATTTT. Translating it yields CAIGREDTQYF.

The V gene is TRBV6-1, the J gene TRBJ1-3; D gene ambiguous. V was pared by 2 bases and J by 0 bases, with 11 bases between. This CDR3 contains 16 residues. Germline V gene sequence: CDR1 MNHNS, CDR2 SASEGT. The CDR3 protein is CASSETPVFSGNTIYF. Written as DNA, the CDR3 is TGTGCCAGCAGTGAAACCCCAGTCTTCTCTGGAAACACCATATATTTT.

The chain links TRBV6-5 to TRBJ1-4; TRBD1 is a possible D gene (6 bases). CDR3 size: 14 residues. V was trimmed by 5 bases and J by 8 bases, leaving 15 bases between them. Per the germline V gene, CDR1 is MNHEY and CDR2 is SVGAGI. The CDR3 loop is CASSPFRGHEKLFF. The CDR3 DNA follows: TGTGCCAGCAGTCCCTTTCGGGGGCACGAAAAACTGTTTTTT.

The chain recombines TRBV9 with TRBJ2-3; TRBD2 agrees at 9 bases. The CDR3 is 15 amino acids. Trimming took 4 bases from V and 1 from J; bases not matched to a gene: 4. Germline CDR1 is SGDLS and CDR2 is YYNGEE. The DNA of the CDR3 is TGTGCCAGCAGCTTGACTAGCGGTCGCACAGATACGCAGTATTTT. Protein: CASSLTSGRTDTQYF.

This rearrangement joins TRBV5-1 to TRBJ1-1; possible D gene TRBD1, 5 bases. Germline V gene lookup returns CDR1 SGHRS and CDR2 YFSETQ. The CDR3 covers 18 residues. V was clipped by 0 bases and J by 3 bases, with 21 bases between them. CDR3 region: CASSLGRRQGRNYTEAFF. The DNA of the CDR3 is TGCGCCAGCAGCTTGGGAAGGAGGCAGGGACGGAACTACACTGAAGCTTTCTTT.

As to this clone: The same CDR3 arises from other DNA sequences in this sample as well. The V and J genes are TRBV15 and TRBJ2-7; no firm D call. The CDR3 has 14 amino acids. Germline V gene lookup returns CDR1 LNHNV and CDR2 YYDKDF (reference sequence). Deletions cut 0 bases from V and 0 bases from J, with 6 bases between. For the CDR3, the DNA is TGTGCCACCAGCAGAGATCGTAGCTCCTACGAGCAGTACTTC. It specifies CATSRDRSSYEQYF.

The chain's CDR3 is CASSVVPEGTEAFF. The CDR3 DNA sequence: TGTGCCAGCAGCGTAGTGCCCGAGGGGACTGAAGCTTTCTTT. This chain uses TRBV9 with TRBJ1-1; tentatively, D is TRBD1 (5 bases). The CDR3 spans 14 residues. The germline gives CDR1 SGDLS, CDR2 YYNGEE. V lost 0 bases, J lost 5 bases, and 11 bases lay in between.

DNA of the CDR3: TGTGCCAGCAGCAAAGGGGGGGACAGGGCAACTAATGAAAAACTGTTTTTT. Translating it yields CASSKGGDRATNEKLFF. The V call is TRBV21-1, the J call TRBJ1-4; the table's D call of TRBD1 was not tested on the DNA. TRBV21-1 is a pseudogene. CDR3 size: 17 residues.

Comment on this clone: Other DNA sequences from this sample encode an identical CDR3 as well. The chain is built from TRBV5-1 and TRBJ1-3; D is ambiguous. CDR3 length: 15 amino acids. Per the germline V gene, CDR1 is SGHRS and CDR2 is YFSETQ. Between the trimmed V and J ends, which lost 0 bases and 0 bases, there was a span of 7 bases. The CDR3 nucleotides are TGCGCCAGCAGCTTGGATGAGGGCTCTGGAAACACCATATATTTT. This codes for CASSLDEGSGNTIYF.

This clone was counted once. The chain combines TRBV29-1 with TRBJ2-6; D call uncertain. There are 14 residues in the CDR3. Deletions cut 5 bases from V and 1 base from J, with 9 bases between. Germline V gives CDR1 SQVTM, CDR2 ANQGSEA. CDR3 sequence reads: CSVQTDSGANVLTF. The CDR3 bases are TGCAGCGTTCAAACAGATTCTGGGGCCAACGTCCTGACTTTC.

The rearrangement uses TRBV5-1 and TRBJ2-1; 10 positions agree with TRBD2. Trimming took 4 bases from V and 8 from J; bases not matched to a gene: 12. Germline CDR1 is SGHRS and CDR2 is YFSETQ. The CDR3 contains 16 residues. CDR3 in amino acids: CASSPAGLAARHEQFF. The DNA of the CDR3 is TGCGCCAGCAGCCCCGCCGGACTAGCGGCTCGCCATGAGCAGTTCTTC.

The CDR3 coding sequence is TGTGCCAGCAGTTTTTCCGGGACAGGGTACTATGGCTACACCTTC. It codes for CASSFSGTGYYGYTF. The chain has TRBV27 and TRBJ1-2, with 9 bases identical to TRBD1. Germline V lookup: CDR1 MNHEY, CDR2 SMNVEV (reference sequence). The CDR3 totals 15 residues. V shed 3 bases and J 3 bases; nucleotides not matched to a gene: 5.

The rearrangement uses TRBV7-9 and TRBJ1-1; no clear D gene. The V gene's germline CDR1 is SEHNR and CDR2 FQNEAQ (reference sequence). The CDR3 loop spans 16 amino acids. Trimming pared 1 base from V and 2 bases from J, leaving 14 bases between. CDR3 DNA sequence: TGTGCCAGCAGCTTAGGTGACGGCAGAGCAAACACTGAAGCTTTCTTT. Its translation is CASSLGDGRANTEAFF. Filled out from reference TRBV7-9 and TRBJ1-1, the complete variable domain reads DTGVSQNPRHKITKRGQNVTFRCDPISEHNRLYWYRQTLGQGPEFLTYFQNEAQLEKSRLLSDRFSAERPKGSFSTLEIQRTEQGDSAMYLCASSLGDGRANTEAFFGQGTRLTVV.